This T cell receptor (beta chain) was observed in a study of blood T cell repertoires in COVID-19. Study at large: PBMCs, B-cell-depleted T cells, or T cells provided the cDNA or gDNA that made up the material.

The table lists this clone with a count of one. Measured with immunoSEQ multiplex PCR; TCRdb has only the in-frame clones, and not every one. Of more than 45,000 clones listed, roughly 87% were seen once; the top ten hold around a fifth. Losses at the gene ends were 3 bases for V and 7 bases for J; bases not matched to a gene: 13. Germline V lookup: CDR1 SGHRS, CDR2 YFSETQ. The CDR3 loop spans 19 amino acids. The sequencing input was peripheral blood. The source is a woman in her sixties or seventies with acute or convalescent COVID-19. The chain links TRBV5-1 to TRBJ2-2; TRBD2 aligns across 15 bases. The DNA for the CDR3 is TGCGCCAGCAGCTCGATCCTCGGGACTAGCGGGGGGTTGCACGGGGAGCTGTTTTTT. It translates to CASSSILGTSGGLHGELFF.